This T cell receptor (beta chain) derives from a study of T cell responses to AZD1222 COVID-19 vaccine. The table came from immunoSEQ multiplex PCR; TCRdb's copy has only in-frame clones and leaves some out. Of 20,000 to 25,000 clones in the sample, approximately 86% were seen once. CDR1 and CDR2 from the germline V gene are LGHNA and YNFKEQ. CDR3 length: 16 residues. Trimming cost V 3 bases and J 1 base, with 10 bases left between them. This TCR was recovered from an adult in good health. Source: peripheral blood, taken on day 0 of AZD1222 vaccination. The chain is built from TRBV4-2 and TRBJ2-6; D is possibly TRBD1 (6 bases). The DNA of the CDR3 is TGTGCCAGCAGCCATATAGGGGGTTCTGGGGCCAACGTCCTGACTTTC. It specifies CASSHIGGSGANVLTF.